The 26 T cell receptor beta chains below come from one sample, sequenced in a study of blood T cell repertoires in COVID-19. Only in-frame clones appear in the TCRdb table, and some are missing; sequencing was by immunoSEQ multiplex PCR. The data contain fewer than 200,000 clones, around 82% of them singletons. What was sequenced was peripheral blood. The origin of the receptors is a man aged 60 to 75 who had recovered from COVID-19.

V usage is TRBV6-6 and J usage is TRBJ2-3; 8 bases agree with TRBD2. The germline CDR1 and CDR2 sequences are MNHNY and SVGAGI (reference sequence). The CDR3 totals 14 residues. V gave up 8 bases and J gave up 1 base; unmatched junction bases: 5. The chain's CDR3 is CASSRGGGTDTQYF. In nucleotides, the CDR3 is TGTGCCAGCTCACGGGGGGGCGGCACAGATACGCAGTATTTT.

The chain is built from TRBV7-2 and TRBJ1-5; D ambiguous. The germline V gene has CDR1 SGHTA and CDR2 FQGNSA. Trimming left V 1 base short and J 7 bases short, with 14 bases between. The CDR3 loop spans 15 amino acids. As DNA, the CDR3 is TGTGCCAGCAGCTTAGGATTCGGGTTGGCACAGCCCCAGCATTTT. Translating it yields CASSLGFGLAQPQHF.

This chain joins TRBV3-1 (or the pseudogene TRBV3-2) and TRBJ2-7; D is undetermined. The V and J ends lost 4 bases and 0 bases respectively, with 7 bases between them. Looked up from germline, CDR1 is LGHDT and CDR2 is YNNKEL (reference sequence). The CDR3 is 13 amino acids. CDR3 sequence reads: CASSLESSYEQYF. For the CDR3, the DNA is TGTGCCAGCAGCCTGGAGTCCTCCTACGAGCAGTACTTC.

This clone was detected many times. The chain couples TRBV24-1 to TRBJ2-1, with 9 bases lining up with TRBD2. V was pared by 3 bases and J by 5 bases, with 10 bases of the junction left unmatched. Germline V lookup: CDR1 KGHDR, CDR2 SFDVKD. CDR3 length: 17 amino acids. CDR3 in amino acids: CATSDGIAGATNNEQFF. The CDR3 nucleotides read TGTGCCACCAGTGATGGAATAGCGGGGGCGACAAACAATGAGCAGTTCTTC.

The chain has TRBV27 and TRBJ1-6; D is possibly TRBD1 (5 bases). CDR1 and CDR2 (germline): MNHEY, SMNVEV (reference sequence). V dropped 4 bases and J dropped 1 base, with 14 bases sitting between them. The CDR3 covers 17 residues. The CDR3, as DNA: TGTGCCAGCAGTTCAGACAGCGAGGTATCCTATAATTCACCCCTCCACTTT. Protein product: CASSSDSEVSYNSPLHF.

The genes are TRBV19 and TRBJ1-5; 10 nucleotides match TRBD1. After removal of 7 bases from V and 3 bases from J, the junction contained 6 bases not matched to a gene. CDR3 length: 15 residues. Germline CDR1 reads LNHDA; CDR2 reads SQIVND (reference sequence). In nucleotides, the CDR3 is TGTGCCAGTAACCCAGGGACAGGGGTCAATCAGCCCCAGCATTTT. It codes for CASNPGTGVNQPQHF.

The V call is TRBV10-3, the J call TRBJ1-1, with TRBD1 as a possible D gene (6 bases). The CDR3 runs 12 residues. Germline loops: CDR1 ENHRY, CDR2 SYGVKD. The ends were cut back, 6 bases at V and 3 bases at J, with 8 bases in the middle. For the CDR3, the DNA is TGTGCCATCAGGGCAGGGGACACTGAAGCTTTCTTT. This codes for CAIRAGDTEAFF.

This clone has a handful of counts. The chain recombines TRBV18 with TRBJ1-5; 8 nucleotides line up with TRBD1. The germline V gene encodes CDR1 KGHSH and CDR2 LQKENI. Trimming cost V 3 bases and J 3 bases; bases outside gene matches: 13. The CDR3 is 18 amino acids. The CDR3 spells CASSPFSGGAGNNQPQHF. The DNA for the CDR3 is TGTGCCAGCTCACCGTTTTCAGGGGGCGCGGGTAACAATCAGCCCCAGCATTTT.

This rearrangement joins TRBV7-9 to TRBJ2-7; D ambiguous. V was trimmed by 0 bases and J by 2 bases, leaving 8 bases between them. The V gene's germline CDR1 is SEHNR and CDR2 FQNEAQ (reference sequence). CDR3 length: 14 residues. The CDR3 is CASSLAVKPYEQYF. The CDR3 region has the DNA TGTGCCAGCAGCTTAGCGGTCAAGCCCTACGAGCAGTACTTC.

The chain has TRBV5-1 and TRBJ1-1; 8 bases agree with TRBD1. With V trimmed by 4 bases and J by 3 bases, 8 bases remained unmatched. The CDR3 consists of 15 residues. CDR1 is SGHRS and CDR2 is YFSETQ in the germline V gene. The CDR3 protein is CASSAGQGGYTEAFF. CDR3 nucleotide sequence: TGCGCCAGCAGCGCAGGACAGGGAGGATACACTGAAGCTTTCTTT.

This sequence joins TRBV5-1 and TRBJ2-1, with 8 nucleotides matching TRBD2. V gave up 2 bases and J gave up 5 bases; unmatched junction bases: 6. In germline, CDR1 is SGHRS, CDR2 YFSETQ. The CDR3 consists of 15 residues. The CDR3 protein is CASSLAGEANNEQFF. CDR3 in DNA: TGCGCCAGCAGCTTAGCGGGGGAGGCCAACAATGAGCAGTTCTTC. The variable domain in full, with the rest retrieved from reference TRBV5-1 and TRBJ2-1, is KAGVTQTPRYLIKTRGQQVTLSCSPISGHRSVSWYQQTPGQGLQFLFEYFSETQRNKGNFPGRFSGRQFSNSRSEMNVSTLELGDSALYLCASSLAGEANNEQFFGPGTRLTVL.

V gene TRBV7-2 combines with J gene TRBJ2-5; D gene uncertain. Per the germline V gene, CDR1 is SGHTA and CDR2 is FQGNSA. The CDR3 loop spans 15 amino acids. Trimming removed 5 bases from V and 3 bases from J, with 16 bases in between. The CDR3 protein is CASSPSARPEETQYF. CDR3 nucleotide sequence: TGTGCCAGCAGCCCGTCCGCCAGGCCGGAAGAGACCCAGTACTTC.

V and J are TRBV19 and TRBJ1-2; no clear D. V was trimmed by 8 bases and J by 0 bases, leaving 10 bases between them. Germline V gives CDR1 LNHDA, CDR2 SQIVND (reference sequence). This CDR3 has 13 residues. The CDR3 here is CASGPPSNYGYTF. The CDR3 DNA follows: TGTGCCAGTGGCCCGCCCTCTAACTATGGCTACACCTTC.

The rearrangement joins TRBV4-1 to TRBJ1-3; D remains unclear. Looked up from germline, CDR1 is MGHRA and CDR2 is YSYEKL. Trimming shortened V by 0 bases and J by 4 bases, and 10 bases separated the two germline ends. The CDR3 is made up of 15 amino acids. The CDR3 DNA follows: TGCGCCAGCAGCCAAGACGCAGGTACCGGAAACACCATATATTTT. Its translation: CASSQDAGTGNTIYF.

This clone was counted between two and nine times. The chain combines TRBV9 with TRBJ1-2; the D gene is possibly TRBD1 (5 bases). The CDR3 runs 15 residues. CDR1 and CDR2 from the germline V gene are SGDLS and YYNGEE. V shed 0 bases and J shed 4 bases, with 13 bases lying between them. The CDR3 DNA follows: TGTGCCAGCAGCGTAGAAGACAGCTTCGTCTATGGCTACACCTTC. It codes for CASSVEDSFVYGYTF. Drawing the rest from reference TRBV9 and TRBJ1-2, the complete variable domain is DSGVTQTPKHLITATGQRVTLRCSPRSGDLSVYWYQQSLDQGLQFLIQYYNGEERAKGNILERFSAQQFPDLHSELNLSSLELGDSALYFCASSVEDSFVYGYTFGSGTRLTVV.

This chain uses TRBV7-2 with TRBJ2-7; TRBD1 might be the D (6 bases). The CDR3 contains 15 residues. Germline V gene data show CDR1 as SGHTA and CDR2 as FQGNSA. Deletions cut 3 bases from V and 0 bases from J, with 12 bases between. CDR3: CASSFSTGSSYEQYF. CDR3 nucleotide sequence: TGTGCCAGCAGCTTTTCGACAGGTAGCTCCTACGAGCAGTACTTC.

The DNA of the CDR3 is TGCAGCGCAAACGGGGAGGGTAGGAATGGCTACACCTTC. This encodes CSANGEGRNGYTF. The rearrangement uses TRBV29-1 and TRBJ1-2, with unresolved D. Deletions cut 7 bases from V and 6 bases from J, with 18 bases between. Germline V gene sequence: CDR1 SQVTM, CDR2 ANQGSEA. The CDR3 has 13 amino acids. Based on the CDR3 plus reference TRBV29-1 and TRBJ1-2, the full variable domain is SAVISQKPSRDICQRGTSLTIQCQVDSQVTMMFWYRQQPGQSLTLIATANQGSEATYESGFVIDKFPISRPNLTFSTLTVSNMSPEDSSIYLCSANGEGRNGYTFGSGTRLTVV.

The chain uses TRBV6-1 and TRBJ1-5, with a weak D call TRBD1 (6 bases). Germline V gene sequence: CDR1 MNHNS, CDR2 SASEGT. V was cut by 0 bases and J by 3 bases, with 9 bases left in between. CDR3 length equals 15 residues. DNA for the CDR3: TGTGCCAGCAGTGAAGCATGGGACAACAATCAGCCCCAGCATTTT. This codes for CASSEAWDNNQPQHF.

The genes are TRBV18 and TRBJ1-6; D perhaps matches TRBD1 (6 bases). CDR3 length: 13 residues. Looked up from germline, CDR1 is KGHSH and CDR2 is LQKENI. V was cut by 8 bases and J by 3 bases, with 8 bases left in between. DNA for the CDR3: TGTGCCAGCCAGGACAGCTATAATTCACCCCTCCACTTT. It codes for CASQDSYNSPLHF.

The chain is built from TRBV2 and TRBJ1-1, with 9 bases lining up with TRBD1. Trimming took 6 bases from V and 4 from J; bases not matched to a gene: 6. The CDR3 consists of 14 residues. Germline V gene sequence: CDR1 SNHLY, CDR2 FYNNEI. CDR3 loop: CASSPGQGPTEAFF. The DNA for the CDR3 is TGTGCCAGCAGCCCGGGACAGGGTCCCACTGAAGCTTTCTTT.

The J gene is TRBJ1-5, the V gene TRBV27; D is possibly TRBD1 (5 bases). CDR3 length: 15 amino acids. V shed 5 bases and J shed 4 bases, with 15 bases lying between them. Germline assignment: CDR1 MNHEY and CDR2 SMNVEV (reference sequence). CDR3 DNA sequence: TGTGCCAGCAGTGAACTTCAGGGTAGTAATCAGCCCCAGCATTTT. Its translation: CASSELQGSNQPQHF.

This chain connects TRBV19 to TRBJ2-3; 13 nucleotides line up with TRBD2. Germline V gene lookup returns CDR1 LNHDA and CDR2 SQIVND (reference sequence). The V segment lost 6 bases and the J segment 2 bases; nucleotides outside the gene matches: 17. The CDR3 contains 20 residues. CDR3: CASRALTGLAGVKNTDTQYF. In DNA form, the CDR3 reads TGTGCCAGTAGAGCCCTAACTGGACTAGCGGGGGTTAAGAACACAGATACGCAGTATTTT.

The chain carries TRBV10-3 and TRBJ1-6, with D uncertain. Germline CDR1 is ENHRY and CDR2 is SYGVKD. Trimming removed 0 bases from V and 7 bases from J, with 13 bases in between. The CDR3 sequence is 16 residues long. CDR3 sequence reads: CAISESGGGSNSPLHF. The CDR3 coding sequence is TGTGCCATCAGTGAGTCGGGTGGAGGTTCGAATTCACCCCTCCACTTT.

This clone was seen a few times. The chain joins TRBV2 to TRBJ1-5; no clear D gene. Germline-derived CDR1 and CDR2 are SNHLY and FYNNEI. V was shortened by 7 bases and J by 6 bases, with 22 bases between the two germline ends. This CDR3 has 16 residues. The CDR3 spells CASTSSRDPRVQPQHF. Written as DNA, the CDR3 is TGTGCCAGCACCTCTAGCCGAGACCCGAGGGTTCAGCCCCAGCATTTT. Full variable domain (rest looked up from reference TRBV2 and TRBJ1-5): EPEVTQTPSHQVTQMGQEVILRCVPISNHLYFYWYRQILGQKVEFLVSFYNNEISEKSEIFDDQFSVERPDGSNFTLKIRSTKLEDSAMYFCASTSSRDPRVQPQHFGDGTRLSIL.

The J gene is TRBJ1-1, the V gene TRBV14; the D is unclear. Looked up from germline, CDR1 is SGHDN and CDR2 is FVKESK. Trimming removed 4 bases from V and 1 base from J, with 7 bases in between. This CDR3 is built from 13 residues. The CDR3 here is CASSLTWNTEAFF. The CDR3 nucleotides are TGTGCCAGCAGCCTAACATGGAACACTGAAGCTTTCTTT.

A single count supports this clone. The rearrangement uses TRBV5-1 and TRBJ2-3; a weak D match, TRBD2 (6 bases). Trimming left V 4 bases short and J 6 bases short, with 15 bases between. This CDR3 comprises 14 residues. CDR1 is SGHRS, CDR2 YFSETQ, per germline. This chain's CDR3 is CASSRSGGGDTQYF. CDR3 coding DNA: TGCGCCAGCAGCCGTAGCGGTGGGGGGGATACGCAGTATTTT.